The 20 T cell receptor beta chains below all came from one sample that was sequenced in a study of blood T cell repertoires in COVID-19. Sequencing was performed with immunoSEQ multiplex PCR; in TCRdb, only in-frame clones are kept and a portion is missing. The sample carries hundreds of thousands of clones, 89% recorded once. Sequencing used PBMCs or T cells enriched from blood (not recorded which). The receptors were gathered from a woman in her twenties or thirties with acute COVID-19.

This clone was observed a handful of times. This sequence joins TRBV10-1 and TRBJ2-3; perhaps TRBD1 as D (6 bases). The CDR3 runs to 13 residues. With 2 bases removed from V and 4 bases from J, the gap between germline ends came to 7 bases. Germline CDR1 is WNHNN and CDR2 is SYGVQD (reference sequence). The CDR3 DNA reads as TGCGCCAGCAGTGAGGGGGGCTCAGATACGCAGTATTTT. It is translated as CASSEGGSDTQYF.

This clone was counted only a few times. The chain joins TRBV10-3 to TRBJ1-3; D is unresolved. Germline assignment: CDR1 ENHRY and CDR2 SYGVKD. V dropped 5 bases and J dropped 1 base, with 6 bases sitting between them. This CDR3 region has 13 residues. The CDR3 sequence is CAISSGSGNTIYF. CDR3 coding DNA: TGTGCCATCAGTTCAGGATCTGGAAACACCATATATTTT.

The CDR3, as DNA: TGTGCCAGCAGCCAAGAACCCGACAGGGACACTGAAGCTTTCTTT. Amino acids: CASSQEPDRDTEAFF. The chain uses TRBV14 and TRBJ1-1; the match to TRBD1 covers 7 bases. The CDR3 extends over 15 amino acids. CDR1 is SGHDN and CDR2 is FVKESK in the germline V gene. The V and J ends lost 0 bases and 3 bases, in that order; junction bases with no gene match: 4.

This clone came up a few times. The gene calls are TRBV5-4 and TRBJ1-2, with TRBD1 as a possible D gene (6 bases). Trimming took 2 bases from V and 6 from J, leaving 14 bases between them. CDR3 length equals 14 residues. The germline gives CDR1 SGHNT, CDR2 YYREEE (reference sequence). CDR3 bases: TGTGCCAGCAGCTTATTAACCAGGGGCGATGGCTACACCTTC. It is translated as CASSLLTRGDGYTF.

This clone was recorded only once. This rearrangement joins TRBV6-5 to TRBJ2-1, with TRBD1 matching 7 bases. Germline V gives CDR1 MNHEY, CDR2 SVGAGI. Trimming took 5 bases from V and 2 from J; bases not matched to a gene: 6. The CDR3 is made up of 15 amino acids. The CDR3 nucleotides are TGTGCCAGCAGTAACAGGGGACCCGCCTACAATGAGCAGTTCTTC. It translates to CASSNRGPAYNEQFF.

This chain links TRBV2 with TRBJ2-5, with D possibly matching TRBD2 (5 bases). V shed 2 bases and J shed 4 bases, with 17 bases lying between them. Germline loops: CDR1 SNHLY, CDR2 FYNNEI. The CDR3 has 16 amino acids. CDR3 in amino acids: CASSENLRVLGETQYF. CDR3 nucleotides: TGTGCCAGCAGTGAAAATTTGCGGGTTCTCGGAGAGACCCAGTACTTC. Looking up the rest from reference TRBV2 and TRBJ2-5 gives the full variable domain: EPEVTQTPSHQVTQMGQEVILRCVPISNHLYFYWYRQILGQKVEFLVSFYNNEISEKSEIFDDQFSVERPDGSNFTLKIRSTKLEDSAMYFCASSENLRVLGETQYFGPGTRLLVL.

This clone was observed a few times. The DNA of the CDR3 is TGTGCCAGTAGTTCCGGGACAGGGGGCGTTAATGAAAAACTGTTTTTT. Its protein product is CASSSGTGGVNEKLFF. The rearrangement joins TRBV19 to TRBJ1-4, with 12 bases that match TRBD1. The CDR3 has 16 amino acids. The germline gives CDR1 LNHDA, CDR2 SQIVND (reference sequence). The V and J ends lost 5 bases and 4 bases, in that order; junction bases with no gene match: 5. Combining the CDR3 with reference TRBV19 and TRBJ1-4 gives the whole variable domain DGGITQSPKYLFRKEGQNVTLSCEQNLNHDAMYWYRQDPGQGLRLIYYSQIVNDFQKGDIAEGYSVSREKKESFPLTVTSAQKNPTAFYLCASSSGTGGVNEKLFFGSGTQLSVL.

The chain is built from TRBV28 and TRBJ1-5; D remains ambiguous. V was shortened by 3 bases and J by 6 bases, with 15 bases between the two germline ends. The CDR3 spans 15 residues. Looked up from germline, CDR1 is MDHEN and CDR2 is SYDVKM. The CDR3 is CASSFLSGSGQPQHF. CDR3 bases: TGTGCCAGCAGTTTTTTGTCGGGATCAGGTCAGCCCCAGCATTTT.

The chain couples TRBV7-9 to TRBJ1-3, with 8 bases identical to TRBD1. The CDR3 has 16 residues. V shed 5 bases and J 4 bases; nucleotides not matched to a gene: 10. Germline V gene lookup returns CDR1 SEHNR and CDR2 FQNEAQ (reference sequence). CDR3 amino acids: CASSPQSGGRGNTIYF. CDR3 in DNA: TGTGCCAGCAGCCCACAATCAGGGGGCAGAGGAAACACCATATATTTT.

The chain couples TRBV27 to TRBJ2-2; 7 bases fit TRBD1. The CDR3 covers 14 residues. Per the germline V gene, CDR1 is MNHEY and CDR2 is SMNVEV (reference sequence). Losses at the gene ends were 6 bases for V and 3 bases for J; bases not matched to a gene: 4. This CDR3 reads CASRKQGYTGELFF. The CDR3 coding sequence is TGTGCCAGCAGAAAACAGGGGTACACCGGGGAGCTGTTTTTT.

The chain recombines TRBV13 with TRBJ1-5, with no clear D. This CDR3 has 15 residues. Germline V gives CDR1 PRHDT, CDR2 FYEKMQ (reference sequence). The V end lost 0 bases, the J end lost 0 bases, and 6 bases lay between the germline ends. The CDR3 DNA sequence: TGTGCCAGCAGCTTAGGGCGGAATAGCAATCAGCCCCAGCATTTT. Its protein product is CASSLGRNSNQPQHF. The full variable domain, in which reference TRBV13 and TRBJ1-5 provide the parts outside the CDR3, is AAGVIQSPRHLIKEKRETATLKCYPIPRHDTVYWYQQGPGQDPQFLISFYEKMQSDKGSIPDRFSAQQFSDYHSELNMSSLELGDSALYFCASSLGRNSNQPQHFGDGTRLSIL.

The V and J genes are TRBV29-1 and TRBJ2-1; 8 nucleotides agree with TRBD2. This CDR3 comprises 12 residues. The trim removed 2 bases at V and 9 bases at J, leaving 3 bases unmatched. The V gene's germline CDR1 is SQVTM and CDR2 ANQGSEA. CDR3 sequence reads: CSVESGRREQFF. In DNA form, the CDR3 reads TGCAGCGTTGAAAGCGGGAGACGTGAGCAGTTCTTC.

V gene TRBV30 combines with J gene TRBJ1-6; 8 nucleotides match TRBD1. The V gene end was trimmed by 1 base and the J gene end by 7 bases; junction bases not matched to a gene: 6. Germline V gene data show CDR1 as GTSNPN and CDR2 as SVGIG (reference sequence). The CDR3 contains 15 residues. The CDR3 DNA follows: TGTGCCTGGAGTGACGGATCAGGGGGCAATTCACCCCTCCACTTT. Protein: CAWSDGSGGNSPLHF.

The chain uses TRBV18 and TRBJ2-3; D is undetermined. The CDR3 runs to 14 residues. V was cut by 2 bases and J by 4 bases, with 10 bases left in between. Germline V gene lookup returns CDR1 KGHSH and CDR2 LQKENI. The CDR3 here is CASSPTATADTQYF. Written as DNA, the CDR3 is TGTGCCAGCTCACCAACCGCCACGGCAGATACGCAGTATTTT.

This clone was found once. The chain couples TRBV27 to TRBJ2-4; 8 bases map to TRBD1. From germline, CDR1 is MNHEY and CDR2 SMNVEV (reference sequence). With V trimmed by 7 bases and J by 2 bases, 13 bases remained unmatched. CDR3 size: 17 residues. The CDR3 bases are TGTGCCAGCACCCAATCGGAGGACAGGGCGACCAAAAACATTCAGTACTTC. It codes for CASTQSEDRATKNIQYF.

The gene calls are TRBV6-5 and TRBJ2-1; 8 positions match TRBD1. V lost 0 bases, J lost 2 bases, and 3 bases stayed unmatched. CDR1 and CDR2 from the germline V gene are MNHEY and SVGAGI. This CDR3 is built from 16 residues. CDR3 bases: TGTGCCAGCAGTTACTCGGCAGGGGGCGCCTACAATGAGCAGTTCTTC. Amino acid sequence: CASSYSAGGAYNEQFF.

V gene TRBV27 combines with J gene TRBJ1-6; D gene ambiguous. The germline V gene encodes CDR1 MNHEY and CDR2 SMNVEV (reference sequence). The CDR3 length is 14 residues. V lost 3 bases, J lost 5 bases, and 8 bases lay in between. The CDR3 sequence is CASSFGTDNSPLHF. Written as DNA, the CDR3 is TGTGCCAGCAGTTTTGGTACAGATAATTCACCCCTCCACTTT.

This clone came up once. The chain carries TRBV30 and TRBJ1-4; TRBD1 aligns across 9 bases. The CDR3 consists of 15 residues. V shed 3 bases, J shed 4 bases, and the junction held 6 bases outside the gene matches. Per germline, CDR1 GTSNPN and CDR2 SVGIG (reference sequence). The DNA of the CDR3 is TGTGCCTGGAGCCACCCGGGACAGGGTAATGAAAAACTGTTTTTT. Residues: CAWSHPGQGNEKLFF.

This clone was seen a few times. The CDR3: CAWGGAGTTRELFF. Written as DNA, the CDR3 is TGTGCCTGGGGGGGAGCGGGTACTACCCGGGAGCTGTTTTTT. The genes are TRBV30 and TRBJ2-2, with D maybe TRBD2 (6 bases). This CDR3 comprises 14 residues. The V end was cut by 5 bases, the J end by 9 bases, with 19 bases between. Germline CDR1 reads GTSNPN; CDR2 reads SVGIG (reference sequence).

The CDR3 DNA reads TGTGCCAGCAGCTTCGACAGTTCCAATTCACCCCTCCACTTT. It yields the protein CASSFDSSNSPLHF. J is TRBJ1-6 and V is TRBV5-8, with D possibly TRBD1 on 5 matching bases. This CDR3 is built from 14 residues. V lost 2 bases, J lost 7 bases, and 10 bases lay in between. The germline gives CDR1 SGHTS, CDR2 YDEGEE.